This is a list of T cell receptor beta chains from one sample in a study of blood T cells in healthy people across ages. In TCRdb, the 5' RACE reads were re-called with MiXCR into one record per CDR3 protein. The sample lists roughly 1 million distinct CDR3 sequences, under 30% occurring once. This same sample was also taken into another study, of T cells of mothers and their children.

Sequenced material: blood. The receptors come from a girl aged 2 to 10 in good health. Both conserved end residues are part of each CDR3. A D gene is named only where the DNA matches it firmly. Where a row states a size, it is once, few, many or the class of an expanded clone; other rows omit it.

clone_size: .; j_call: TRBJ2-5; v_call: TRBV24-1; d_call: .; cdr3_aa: CATSDLLPGDLGETQYF; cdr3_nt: TGTGCCACCAGTGATTTGCTCCCGGGTGATCTGGGGGAGACCCAGTACTTC
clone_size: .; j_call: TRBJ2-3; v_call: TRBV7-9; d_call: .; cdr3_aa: CASSRRENNQYF; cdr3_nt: TGTGCCAGCAGCCGCCGGGAGAATAATCAGTATTTT
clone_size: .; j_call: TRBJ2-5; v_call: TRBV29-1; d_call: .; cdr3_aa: CSVDSGRETQYF; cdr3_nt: TGCAGCGTTGACTCTGGGAGGGAGACCCAGTACTTC
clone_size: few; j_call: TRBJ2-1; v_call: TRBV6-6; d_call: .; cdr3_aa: CASRRLRSYNEQFF; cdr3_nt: TGTGCCAGCCGCCGCCTTCGCTCCTACAATGAGCAGTTCTTC
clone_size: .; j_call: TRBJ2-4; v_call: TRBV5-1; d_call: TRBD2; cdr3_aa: CASSPTSALAKNIQYF; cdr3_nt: TGCGCCAGCAGCCCCACTAGCGCGTTAGCCAAAAACATTCAGTACTTC
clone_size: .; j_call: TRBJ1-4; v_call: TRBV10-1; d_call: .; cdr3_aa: CARNPYMAHLPEKLFF; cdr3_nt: TGCGCCAGAAACCCGTACATGGCCCACCTCCCTGAAAAACTGTTTTTT
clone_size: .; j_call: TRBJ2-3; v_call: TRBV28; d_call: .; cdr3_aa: CASSLTSTHTQYF; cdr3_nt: TGTGCCAGCAGTTTAACGTCGACCCATACGCAGTATTTT
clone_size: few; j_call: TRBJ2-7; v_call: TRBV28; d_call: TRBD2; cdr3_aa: CASSLGSGPSYEQYF; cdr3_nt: TGTGCCAGCAGTTTAGGTAGCGGGCCCTCCTACGAGCAGTACTTC
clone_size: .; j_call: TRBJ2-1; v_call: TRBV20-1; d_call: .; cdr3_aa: CSARDLAVGQSSYNEQFF; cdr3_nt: TGCAGTGCTAGAGATCTGGCTGTAGGACAGAGCTCCTACAATGAGCAGTTCTTC
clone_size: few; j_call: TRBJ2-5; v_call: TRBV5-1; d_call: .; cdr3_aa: CASKNRNQETQYF; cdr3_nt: TGCGCCAGCAAAAACAGGAATCAAGAGACCCAGTACTTC
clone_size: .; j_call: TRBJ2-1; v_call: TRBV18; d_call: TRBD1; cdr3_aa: CASSRTGTGGYNEQFF; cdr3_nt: TGTGCCAGCTCACGAACCGGGACAGGGGGCTACAATGAGCAGTTCTTC
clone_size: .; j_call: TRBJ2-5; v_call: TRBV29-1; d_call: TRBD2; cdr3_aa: CSVGVRLAGGQGQYF; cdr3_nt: TGCAGCGTTGGAGTACGACTAGCGGGAGGGCAGGGGCAGTACTTC
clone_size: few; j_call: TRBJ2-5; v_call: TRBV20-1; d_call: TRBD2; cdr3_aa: CSASSLAGRGTQYF; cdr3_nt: TGCAGTGCTAGTTCACTAGCGGGGAGGGGGACCCAGTACTTC
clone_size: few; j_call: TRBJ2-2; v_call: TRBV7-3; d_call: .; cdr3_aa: CASSLGGPANPNTGELFF; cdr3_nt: TGTGCCAGCAGCTTAGGGGGGCCCGCTAACCCGAACACCGGGGAGCTGTTTTTT
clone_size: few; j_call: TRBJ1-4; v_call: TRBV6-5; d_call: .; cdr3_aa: CASSYSKWVGPNEKLFF; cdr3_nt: TGTGCCAGCAGTTACTCGAAATGGGTAGGACCCAATGAAAAACTGTTTTTT
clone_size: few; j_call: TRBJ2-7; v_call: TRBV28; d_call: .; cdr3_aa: CAVLGRVGEQYF; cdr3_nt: TGTGCCGTCTTGGGCAGGGTGGGCGAGCAGTACTTC
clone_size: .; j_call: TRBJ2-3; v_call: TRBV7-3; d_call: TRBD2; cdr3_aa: CASSLTNGLAGAGTQYF; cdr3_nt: TGTGCCAGCAGCTTAACCAACGGACTAGCGGGAGCGGGTACGCAGTATTTT
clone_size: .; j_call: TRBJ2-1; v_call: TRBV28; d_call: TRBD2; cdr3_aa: CASFLSGRYRDEQFF; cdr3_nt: TGTGCCAGCTTTCTAAGCGGGAGGTACAGGGATGAGCAGTTCTTC
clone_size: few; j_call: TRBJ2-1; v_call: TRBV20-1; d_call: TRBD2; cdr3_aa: CSAEGLAGLFLYNEQFF; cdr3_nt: TGCAGTGCTGAGGGACTAGCGGGACTCTTCCTCTACAATGAGCAGTTCTTC
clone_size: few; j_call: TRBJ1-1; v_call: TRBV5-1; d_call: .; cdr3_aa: CASSLVDSEAFF; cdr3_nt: TGCGCCAGCAGCTTGGTGGATTCTGAAGCTTTCTTT
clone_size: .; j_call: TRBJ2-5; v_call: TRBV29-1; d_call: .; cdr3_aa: CSVGQMYQETQYF; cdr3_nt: TGCAGCGTAGGACAGATGTACCAAGAGACCCAGTACTTC
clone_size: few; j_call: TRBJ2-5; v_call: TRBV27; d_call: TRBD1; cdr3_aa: CASSTGVGQETQYF; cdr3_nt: TGTGCCAGCAGTACAGGGGTCGGGCAAGAGACCCAGTACTTC
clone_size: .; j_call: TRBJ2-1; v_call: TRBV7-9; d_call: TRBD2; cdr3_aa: CASSYVLSPSGTYNEQFF; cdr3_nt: TGTGCCAGCAGCTACGTCCTCTCCCCTAGCGGGACTTACAATGAGCAGTTCTTC
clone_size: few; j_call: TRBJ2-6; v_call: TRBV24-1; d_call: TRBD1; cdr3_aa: CATSAGGSGANVLTF; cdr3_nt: TGTGCCACCAGTGCAGGGGGCTCTGGGGCCAACGTCCTGACTTTC
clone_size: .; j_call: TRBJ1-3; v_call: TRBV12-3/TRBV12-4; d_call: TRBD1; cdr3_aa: CASSFYGGGGSGNTIYF; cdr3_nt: TGTGCCAGCAGTTTTTACGGAGGGGGCGGCTCTGGAAACACCATATATTTT
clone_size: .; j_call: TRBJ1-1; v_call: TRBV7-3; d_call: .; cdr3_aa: CASSPTSSDDGTEAFF; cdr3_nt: TGTGCCAGCAGCCCCACATCCTCGGACGACGGCACTGAAGCTTTCTTT
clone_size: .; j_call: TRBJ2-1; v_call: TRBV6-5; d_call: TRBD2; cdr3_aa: CASVGLAPYNEQFF; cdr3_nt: TGTGCCAGCGTTGGACTAGCCCCTTACAATGAGCAGTTCTTC
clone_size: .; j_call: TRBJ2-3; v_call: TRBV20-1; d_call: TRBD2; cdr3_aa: CSAARREEEDTQYF; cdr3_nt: TGCAGTGCTGCGAGGCGGGAGGAAGAGGATACGCAGTATTTT
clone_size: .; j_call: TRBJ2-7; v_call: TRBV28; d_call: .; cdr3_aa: CASTGTSPTLSSYEQYF; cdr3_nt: TGTGCCAGCACCGGGACGTCCCCAACTTTGAGCTCCTACGAGCAGTACTTC
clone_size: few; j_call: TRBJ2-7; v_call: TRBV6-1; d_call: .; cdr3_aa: CASRWGPAPAEQYF; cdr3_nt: TGTGCCAGCAGATGGGGGCCGGCCCCCGCCGAGCAGTACTTC
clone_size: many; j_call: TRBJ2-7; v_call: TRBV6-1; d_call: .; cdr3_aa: CASIFGYGSYEQYF; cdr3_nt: TGTGCCAGCATTTTCGGATATGGCTCCTACGAGCAGTACTTC
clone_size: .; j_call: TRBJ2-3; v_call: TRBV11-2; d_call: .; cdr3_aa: CASSLDRALTDTQYF; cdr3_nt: TGTGCCAGCAGCTTAGATCGAGCCCTCACAGATACGCAGTATTTT
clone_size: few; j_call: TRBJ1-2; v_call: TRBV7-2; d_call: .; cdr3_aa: CASSLVGIQGYGYTF; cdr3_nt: TGTGCCAGCAGCTTAGTTGGAATCCAGGGCTACGGCTACACCTTC
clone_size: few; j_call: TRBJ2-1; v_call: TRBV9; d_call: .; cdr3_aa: CASSVAFGVSNEQFF; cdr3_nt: TGTGCCAGCAGCGTAGCTTTCGGAGTAAGCAATGAGCAGTTCTTC
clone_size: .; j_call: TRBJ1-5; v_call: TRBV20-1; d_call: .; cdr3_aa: CSAQLGGAANQPQHF; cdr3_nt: TGCAGTGCTCAACTTGGTGGGGCTGCCAATCAGCCCCAGCATTTT
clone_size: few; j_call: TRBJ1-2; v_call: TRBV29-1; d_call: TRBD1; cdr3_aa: CSGSGTDYGYTF; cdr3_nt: TGCAGCGGTTCCGGGACAGACTATGGCTACACCTTC
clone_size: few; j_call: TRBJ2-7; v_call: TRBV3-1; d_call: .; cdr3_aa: CASSPLNKLYEQYF; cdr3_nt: TGTGCCAGCAGCCCCCTAAATAAACTCTACGAGCAGTACTTC
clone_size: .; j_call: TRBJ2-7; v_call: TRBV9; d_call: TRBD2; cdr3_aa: CASSSGGASGSYEQYF; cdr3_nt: TGTGCCAGCAGCTCCGGAGGGGCTAGCGGGAGCTACGAGCAGTACTTC
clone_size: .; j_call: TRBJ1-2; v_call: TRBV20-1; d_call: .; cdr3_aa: CSAMKGYGYTF; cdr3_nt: TGCAGTGCAATGAAGGGCTATGGCTACACCTTC
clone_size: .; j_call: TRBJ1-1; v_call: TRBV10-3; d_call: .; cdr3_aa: CAARGNTEAFF; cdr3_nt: TGTGCCGCGAGGGGGAACACCGAAGCTTTCTTT
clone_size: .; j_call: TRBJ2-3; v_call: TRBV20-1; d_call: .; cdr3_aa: CSASQQAIITDTQYF; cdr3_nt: TGCAGTGCTAGTCAACAGGCTATTATCACGGATACGCAGTATTTT
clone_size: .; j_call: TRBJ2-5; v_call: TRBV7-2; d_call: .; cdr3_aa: CASSLVPQAQETQYF; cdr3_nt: TGTGCCAGCAGCTTAGTTCCCCAGGCCCAAGAGACCCAGTACTTC
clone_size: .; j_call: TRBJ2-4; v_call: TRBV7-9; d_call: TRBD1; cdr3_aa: CASSRRDRNIQYF; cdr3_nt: TGTGCCAGCAGTCGCCGGGACAGAAACATTCAGTACTTC
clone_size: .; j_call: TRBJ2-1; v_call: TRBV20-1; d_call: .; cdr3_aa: CSAREVGLLYNEQFF; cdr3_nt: TGCAGTGCTAGAGAGGTGGGACTCCTATACAATGAGCAGTTCTTC
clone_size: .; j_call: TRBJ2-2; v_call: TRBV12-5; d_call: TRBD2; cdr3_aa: CASGFGLAGASGELFF; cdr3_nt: TGTGCTAGTGGTTTCGGGCTAGCGGGAGCAAGCGGGGAGCTGTTTTTT
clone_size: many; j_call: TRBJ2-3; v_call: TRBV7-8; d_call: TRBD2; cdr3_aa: CASSLTAGVTDTQYF; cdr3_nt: TGTGCCAGCAGCTTAACAGCGGGAGTCACAGATACGCAGTATTTT
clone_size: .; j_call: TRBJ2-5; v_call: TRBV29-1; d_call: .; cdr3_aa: CSCKGRMQETQYF; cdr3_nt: TGCAGCTGCAAGGGACGCATGCAAGAGACCCAGTACTTC
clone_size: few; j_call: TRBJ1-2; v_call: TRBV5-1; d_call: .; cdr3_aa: CASSFSDRSANYGYTF; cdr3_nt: TGCGCCAGCAGCTTCAGCGACAGGAGTGCTAACTATGGCTACACCTTC